The present entry profiles one T cell receptor (beta chain) with its context. No antigen is known for it. These data come from a study of T cell responses to AZD1222 COVID-19 vaccine. This table comes from immunoSEQ multiplex PCR, and its TCRdb copy is limited to in-frame clones, with some not included. The sample carries 150,000 or so clones, around 94% recorded once. Trimming removed 3 bases from V and 1 base from J; junction bases left unmatched: 3. CDR3 length equals 16 residues. Germline CDR1 and CDR2: SGHTA and FQGNSA. Whole-study results and caveats: Nearly half of spike-specific TCRs reportedly target unmutated variant regions. Females made up more of the donors, who were largely white British, and clonal diversity may have come out too low.

This TCR came from an adult in good health. The rearrangement uses TRBV7-2 and TRBJ2-3; 11 bases map to TRBD2. The sequencing used peripheral blood, collected on day 0 of AZD1222 vaccination. The CDR3 sequence is CASSLLGLAGTDTQYF. CDR3 in DNA: TGTGCCAGCAGCTTGCTGGGACTAGCGGGCACAGATACGCAGTATTTT.